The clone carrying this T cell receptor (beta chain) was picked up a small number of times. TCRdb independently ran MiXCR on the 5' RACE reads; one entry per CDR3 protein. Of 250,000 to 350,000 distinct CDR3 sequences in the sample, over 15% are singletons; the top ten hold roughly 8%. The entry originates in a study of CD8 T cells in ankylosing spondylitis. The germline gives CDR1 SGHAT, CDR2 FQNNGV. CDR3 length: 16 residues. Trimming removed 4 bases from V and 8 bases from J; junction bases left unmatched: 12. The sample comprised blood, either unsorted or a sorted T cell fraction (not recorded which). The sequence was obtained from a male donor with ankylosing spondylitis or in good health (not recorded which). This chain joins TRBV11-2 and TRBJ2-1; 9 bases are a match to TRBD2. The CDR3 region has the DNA TGTGCCAGCAGCTCCCGGTGGGTAGCGGGGGTCGATGAGCAGTTCTTC. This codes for CASSSRWVAGVDEQFF.